The 10 T cell receptor beta chains presented below share a single source sample, sequenced in a study of healthy donors' naive CD4 and CD8 T cells. Starting from around 500 ng of total RNA, TCR libraries were made with linear amplification. TCRdb redid the calling of the reads with MiXCR, one entry per CDR3 protein. The sample lists approximately 180,000 distinct CDR3 sequences, about 76% occurring once. Sequencing used naive CD4+ and CD8+ T cells sorted from blood, pooled from several donors. The source of these receptors is a pool of human donors in good health; the sample pools cells from several healthy donors.

The rearrangement joins TRBV5-6 to TRBJ2-1; TRBD2 aligns across 11 bases. J gave up 10 bases and V 4 bases, and 4 bases lay outside the gene matches. The CDR3 is made up of 13 amino acids. Germline values: CDR1 SGHDT, CDR2 YYEEEE. The CDR3 spells CASSTRLAGEQFF. In DNA, the CDR3 is TGTGCCAGCAGCACCCGACTAGCGGGGGAGCAGTTCTTC. Combining the CDR3 with reference TRBV5-6 and TRBJ2-1 gives the whole variable domain DAGVTQSPTHLIKTRGQQVTLRCSPKSGHDTVSWYQQALGQGPQFIFQYYEEEERQRGNFPDRFSGHQFPNYSSELNVNALLLGDSALYLCASSTRLAGEQFFGPGTRLTVL.

This clonotype was detected a few times. This chain connects TRBV10-3 to TRBJ1-1; no reliable D call. Looked up from germline, CDR1 is ENHRY and CDR2 is SYGVKD. V lost 1 base to trimming and J lost 7 bases, with 10 bases between them. The CDR3 sequence is 13 residues long. The CDR3 region has the DNA TGTGCCATCAGTGAGTATCTCCCCGATGAAGCTTTCTTT. It yields the protein CAISEYLPDEAFF.

The chain recombines TRBV7-9 with TRBJ2-1, with D uncertain. V lost 4 bases to trimming and J lost 1 base, with 11 bases between them. The germline gives CDR1 SEHNR, CDR2 FQNEAQ (reference sequence). The CDR3 covers 15 residues. CDR3 residues: CASSSGLVSYNEQFF. The CDR3 nucleotides are TGTGCCAGCAGCTCTGGGCTAGTGTCCTACAATGAGCAGTTCTTC.

The rearrangement links TRBV19 to TRBJ2-1; 7 bases map to TRBD2. CDR1 is LNHDA, CDR2 SQIVND, per germline (reference sequence). This CDR3 has 14 residues. V was clipped by 2 bases and J by 3 bases; unmatched bases: 1. The CDR3 DNA reads as TGTGCCAGTAGTATAAGCGGGGTCTACAATGAGCAGTTCTTC. Amino acids: CASSISGVYNEQFF.

V is TRBV20-1 and J is TRBJ1-1, with D possibly TRBD1 on 6 matching bases. V lost 1 base and J 0 bases, leaving 12 bases between the germline ends. The germline CDR1 and CDR2 sequences are DFQATT and SNEGSKA (reference sequence). The CDR3 sequence is 15 residues long. DNA for the CDR3: TGCAGTGCTAGAGGACAACAGGGTCTGAACACTGAAGCTTTCTTT. It translates to CSARGQQGLNTEAFF.

The rearrangement joins TRBV12-3 or TRBV12-4 to TRBJ2-1; a weak D match, TRBD1 (5 bases). The CDR3 sequence is 13 residues long. V lost 6 bases, J lost 3 bases, and 9 bases lay in between. CDR3 in DNA: TGTGCCAGCAGGCTAGACAGCTACAATGAGCAGTTCTTC. Translated: CASRLDSYNEQFF.

This clonotype has only one observation. The chain employs TRBV5-1 and TRBJ2-1; weak D call: TRBD2 (6 bases). Deletions cut 4 bases from V and 8 bases from J, with 10 bases between. Germline CDR1 and CDR2: SGHRS and YFSETQ. This CDR3 spans 12 amino acids. This CDR3 is CASSRERDEQFF. DNA for the CDR3: TGCGCCAGCAGCCGAGAGCGGGATGAGCAGTTCTTC.

The chain employs TRBV29-1 and TRBJ1-1; D may be TRBD1 (6 bases). The CDR3 contains 11 residues. CDR1 SQVTM and CDR2 ANQGSEA come from the germline V gene. V lost 7 bases and J 6 bases, leaving 12 bases between the germline ends. CDR3 nucleotides: TGCAGCGCCCGGACAGTGGCTGAAGCTTTCTTT. Residues: CSARTVAEAFF.

This clonotype was detected a few times. The genes are TRBV19 and TRBJ2-7; D remains unclear. CDR3 length: 14 residues. Per the germline V gene, CDR1 is LNHDA and CDR2 is SQIVND (reference sequence). V dropped 3 bases and J dropped 5 bases, with 14 bases sitting between them. The CDR3 nucleotides read TGTGCCAGTAGTATTTTCAGTGACGATGACGAGCAGTACTTC. This codes for CASSIFSDDDEQYF.

The count of this clonotype is one. The chain is built from TRBV7-8 and TRBJ2-4, with 11 bases lining up with TRBD2. The CDR3 extends over 16 amino acids. CDR1 SGHVS and CDR2 FQNEAQ come from the germline V gene. With V trimmed by 2 bases and J by 9 bases, 9 bases remained unmatched. The CDR3: CASSLTSGSGIGIQYF. The CDR3 DNA is TGTGCCAGCAGCTTAACTAGCGGGAGCGGGATTGGCATTCAGTACTTC. Looking up the rest from reference TRBV7-8 and TRBJ2-4 gives the full variable domain: GAGVSQSPRYKVAKRGQDVALRCDPISGHVSLFWYQQALGQGPEFLTYFQNEAQLDKSGLPSDRFFAERPEGSVSTLKIQRTQQEDSAVYLCASSLTSGSGIGIQYFGAGTRLSVL.